This T cell receptor beta chain was observed in a study of T cell responses to AZD1222 COVID-19 vaccine. TCRdb's table, derived via immunoSEQ multiplex PCR, lists solely in-frame clones and lacks some. The data show 80,000 to 95,000 clones, with more than 75% seen just once and around 20% held by the top ten. V lost 10 bases, J lost 1 base, and 17 bases lay in between. CDR3 length: 15 amino acids. CDR1 MNHEY and CDR2 SVGAGI come from the germline V gene. The origin of this receptor is an adult in good health. This sample comprised peripheral blood, obtained on day 0 of AZD1222 vaccination. V is TRBV6-5 and J is TRBJ2-1, with D perhaps given as TRBD1 or TRBD2 (7 bases each). For the CDR3, the DNA is TGTGCCACCTCCAGGGGGGGAGATTCCTACAATGAGCAGTTCTTC. This gives the protein CATSRGGDSYNEQFF.